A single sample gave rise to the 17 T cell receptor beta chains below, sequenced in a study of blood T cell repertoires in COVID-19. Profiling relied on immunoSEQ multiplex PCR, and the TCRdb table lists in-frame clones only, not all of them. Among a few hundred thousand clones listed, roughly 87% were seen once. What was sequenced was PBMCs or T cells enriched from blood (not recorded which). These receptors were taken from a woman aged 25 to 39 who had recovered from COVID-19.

For the CDR3, the DNA is TGCGCCAGCAGCAACCGGGACAGGCTCATGAACACTGAAGCTTTCTTT. It specifies CASSNRDRLMNTEAFF. The V and J genes are TRBV5-1 and TRBJ1-1, with 8 bases fitting TRBD1. CDR1 and CDR2 from the germline V gene are SGHRS and YFSETQ. Trimming removed 4 bases from V and 0 bases from J; junction bases left unmatched: 8. The CDR3 extends over 16 amino acids.

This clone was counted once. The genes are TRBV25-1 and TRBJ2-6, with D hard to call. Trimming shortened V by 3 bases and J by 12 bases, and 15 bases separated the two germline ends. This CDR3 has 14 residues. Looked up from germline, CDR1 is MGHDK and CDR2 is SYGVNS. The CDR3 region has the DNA TGTGCCAGCAGTGATGCCTCCCCGGGTCTCGTCCTGACTTTC. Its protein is CASSDASPGLVLTF.

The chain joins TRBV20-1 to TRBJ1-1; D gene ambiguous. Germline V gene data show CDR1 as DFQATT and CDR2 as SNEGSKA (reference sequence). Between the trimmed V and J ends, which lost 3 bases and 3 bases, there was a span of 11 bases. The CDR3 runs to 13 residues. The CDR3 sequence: CSASIDIDTEAFF. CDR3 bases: TGCAGTGCTAGTATAGATATTGACACTGAAGCTTTCTTT.

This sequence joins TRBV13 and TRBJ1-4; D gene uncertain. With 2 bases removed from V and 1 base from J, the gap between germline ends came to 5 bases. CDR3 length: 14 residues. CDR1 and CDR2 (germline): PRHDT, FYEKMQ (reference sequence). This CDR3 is CASSLRGTNEKLFF. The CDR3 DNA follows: TGTGCCAGCAGCTTACGGGGAACTAATGAAAAACTGTTTTTT.

CDR3 amino acids: CASSQDYRTSGTDTQYF. For the CDR3, the DNA is TGTGCCAGCAGCCAAGATTACAGGACTAGCGGTACAGATACGCAGTATTTT. The chain couples TRBV4-2 to TRBJ2-3; 10 bases map to TRBD2. The germline CDR1 and CDR2 sequences are LGHNA and YNFKEQ. Trimming cost V 0 bases and J 3 bases; bases outside gene matches: 6. The CDR3 runs 17 residues.

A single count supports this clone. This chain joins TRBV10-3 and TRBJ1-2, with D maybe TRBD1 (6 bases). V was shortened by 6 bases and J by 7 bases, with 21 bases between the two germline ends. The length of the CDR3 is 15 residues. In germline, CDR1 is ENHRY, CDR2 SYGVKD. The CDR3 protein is CAIRGTGTASGGYTF. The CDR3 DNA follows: TGTGCCATCAGGGGTACAGGGACCGCCTCGGGTGGCTACACCTTC.

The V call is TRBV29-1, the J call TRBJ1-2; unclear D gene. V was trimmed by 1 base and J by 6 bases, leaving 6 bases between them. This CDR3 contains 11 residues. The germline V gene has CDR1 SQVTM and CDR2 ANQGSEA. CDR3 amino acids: CSVEVKNGYTF. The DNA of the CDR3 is TGCAGCGTTGAAGTCAAAAATGGCTACACCTTC.

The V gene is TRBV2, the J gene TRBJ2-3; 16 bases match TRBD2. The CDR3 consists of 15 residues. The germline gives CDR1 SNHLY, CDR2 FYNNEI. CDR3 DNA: TGTGCGGGGACTAGCGGGAGGGCCGGGGCAGATACGCAGTATTTT. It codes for CAGTSGRAGADTQYF. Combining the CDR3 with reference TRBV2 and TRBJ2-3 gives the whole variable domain EPEVTQTPSHQVTQMGQEVILRCVPISNHLYFYWYRQILGQKVEFLVSFYNNEISEKSEIFDDQFSVERPDGSNFTLKIRSTKLEDSAMYFCAGTSGRAGADTQYFGPGTRLTVL.

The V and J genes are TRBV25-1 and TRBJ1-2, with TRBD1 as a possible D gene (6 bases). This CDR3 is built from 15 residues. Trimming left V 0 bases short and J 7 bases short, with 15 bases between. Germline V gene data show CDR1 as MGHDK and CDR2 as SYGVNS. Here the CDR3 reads CASSEYRGGSAGYTF. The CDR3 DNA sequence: TGTGCCAGCAGTGAATATAGGGGGGGGTCGGCTGGCTACACCTTC.

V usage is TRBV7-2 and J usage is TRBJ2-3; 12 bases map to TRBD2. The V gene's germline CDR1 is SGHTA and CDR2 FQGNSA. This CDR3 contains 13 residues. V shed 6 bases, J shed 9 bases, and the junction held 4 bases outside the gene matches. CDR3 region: CASSSSGGATQYF. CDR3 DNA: TGTGCCAGCAGTTCTAGCGGGGGGGCCACGCAGTATTTT.

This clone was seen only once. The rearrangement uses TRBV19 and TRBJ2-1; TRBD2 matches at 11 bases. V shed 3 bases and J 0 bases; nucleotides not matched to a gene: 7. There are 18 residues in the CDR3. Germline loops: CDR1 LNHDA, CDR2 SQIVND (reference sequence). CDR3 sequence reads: CASSMNVAGGISYNEQFF. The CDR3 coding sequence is TGTGCCAGTAGTATGAATGTAGCGGGGGGGATCTCCTACAATGAGCAGTTCTTC.

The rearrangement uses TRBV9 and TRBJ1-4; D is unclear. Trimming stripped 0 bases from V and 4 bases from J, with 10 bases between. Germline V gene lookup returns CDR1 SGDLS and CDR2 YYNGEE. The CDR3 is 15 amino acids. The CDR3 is CASSVGRSYNEKLFF. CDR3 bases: TGTGCCAGCAGCGTAGGGCGGTCCTATAATGAAAAACTGTTTTTT. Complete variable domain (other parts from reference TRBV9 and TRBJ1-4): DSGVTQTPKHLITATGQRVTLRCSPRSGDLSVYWYQQSLDQGLQFLIQYYNGEERAKGNILERFSAQQFPDLHSELNLSSLELGDSALYFCASSVGRSYNEKLFFGSGTQLSVL.

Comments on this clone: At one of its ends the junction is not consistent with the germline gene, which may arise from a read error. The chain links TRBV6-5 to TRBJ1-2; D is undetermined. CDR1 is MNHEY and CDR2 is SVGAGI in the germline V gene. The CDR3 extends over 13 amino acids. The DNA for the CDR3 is TGTGCCAGCAGTACCCGGCCGGGGAGGAGGATTTCCTTC. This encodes CASSTRPGRRISF.

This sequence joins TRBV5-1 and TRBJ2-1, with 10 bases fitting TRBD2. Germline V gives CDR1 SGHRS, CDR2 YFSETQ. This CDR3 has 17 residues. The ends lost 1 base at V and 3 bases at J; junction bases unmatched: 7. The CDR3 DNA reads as TGCGCCAGCAGCTTGCAGCAGGGACTAGCGAGCTACAATGAGCAGTTCTTC. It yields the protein CASSLQQGLASYNEQFF.

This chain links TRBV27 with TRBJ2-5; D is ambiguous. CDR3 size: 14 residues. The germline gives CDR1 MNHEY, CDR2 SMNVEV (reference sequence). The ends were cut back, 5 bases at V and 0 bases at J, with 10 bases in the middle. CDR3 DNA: TGTGCCAGCAGTCTGTCAGCGTACCAAGAGACCCAGTACTTC. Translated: CASSLSAYQETQYF.

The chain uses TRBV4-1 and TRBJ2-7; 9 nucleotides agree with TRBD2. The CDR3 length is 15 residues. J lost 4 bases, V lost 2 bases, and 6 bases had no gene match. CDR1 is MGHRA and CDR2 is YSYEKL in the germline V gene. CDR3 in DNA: TGCGCCAGCAGCCAAAGACTAGCGGTTCCTTACGAGCAGTACTTC. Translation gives CASSQRLAVPYEQYF.

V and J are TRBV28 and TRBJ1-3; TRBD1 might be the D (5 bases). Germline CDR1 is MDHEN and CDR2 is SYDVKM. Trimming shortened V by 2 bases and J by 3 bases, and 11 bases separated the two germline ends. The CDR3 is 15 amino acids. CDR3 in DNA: TGTGCCAGCAGTTTAGGTGGACAAATTGGAAACACCATATATTTT. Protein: CASSLGGQIGNTIYF.